The text below deals with one TCR beta chain. Its antigen is undetermined. Germline values: CDR1 MNHEY, CDR2 SMNVEV (reference sequence). This CDR3 has 14 residues. With 2 bases removed from V and 4 bases from J, the gap between germline ends came to 12 bases. The data were taken from a study of T-cell memory formation after mild COVID-19. About the study: Clusters of TCRs were largely donor specific. Study results and limitations: Pre-infection memory carried some responding clones, suggesting that cross-reactive memory joined.

TCRdb ran MiXCR on the 5' RACE reads and lists one entry per CDR3 protein. The sample yields almost 550,000 distinct CDR3 sequences, roughly 22% seen once. The TCR sequence derives from an adult woman who had mild COVID-19 (a few samples of this study predate the infection). Cell type and time point are not known. The sample was PBMCs or a T cell subset sorted from them (not recorded which). The chain recombines TRBV27 with TRBJ2-7, with a weak D call TRBD1 (6 bases). CDR3 sequence (DNA): TGTGCCAGCAGTTTAATGGGGGCAGGTTACGAGCAGTACTTC. Residues: CASSLMGAGYEQYF.